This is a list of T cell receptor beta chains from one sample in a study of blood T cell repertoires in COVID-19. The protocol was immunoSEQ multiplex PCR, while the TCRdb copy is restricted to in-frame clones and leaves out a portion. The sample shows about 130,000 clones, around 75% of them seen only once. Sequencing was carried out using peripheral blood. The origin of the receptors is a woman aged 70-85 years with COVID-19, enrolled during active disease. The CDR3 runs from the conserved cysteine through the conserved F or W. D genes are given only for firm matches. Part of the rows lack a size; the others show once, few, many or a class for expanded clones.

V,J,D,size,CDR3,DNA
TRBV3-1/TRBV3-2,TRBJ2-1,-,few,CASSSGGEQFF,TGTGCCAGCAGCTCCGGGGGTGAGCAGTTCTTC
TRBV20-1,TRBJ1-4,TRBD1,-,CSASKEGGRDEKLFF,TGCAGTGCTAGTAAAGAAGGGGGCCGGGATGAAAAACTGTTTTTT
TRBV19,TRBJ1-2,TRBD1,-,CASSPYGQAYGYTF,TGTGCCAGTAGTCCATACGGACAGGCCTATGGGTACACCTTC
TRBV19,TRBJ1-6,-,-,CASSHHLTPLHF,TGTGCCAGTAGTCACCACTTGACACCCCTCCACTTT
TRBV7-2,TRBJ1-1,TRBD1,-,CASRQRQGHMNTEAFF,TGTGCCAGCAGACAACGACAGGGCCACATGAACACTGAAGCTTTCTTT
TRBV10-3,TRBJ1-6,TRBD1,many,CAISDAPAGGNSPLHF,TGTGCCATCAGTGACGCCCCCGCAGGGGGAAATTCACCCCTCCACTTT
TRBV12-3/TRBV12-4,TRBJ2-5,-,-,CASSSLGRETQYF,TGTGCCAGCAGTAGTCTAGGAAGAGAGACCCAGTACTTC
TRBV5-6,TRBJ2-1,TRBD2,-,CASSAAGVLIYNEQFF,TGTGCCAGCAGCGCAGCGGGGGTACTAATCTACAATGAGCAGTTCTTC
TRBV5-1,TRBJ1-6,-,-,CASSWGGDSPLHF,TGCGCCAGCAGCTGGGGAGGGGATTCACCCCTCCACTTT
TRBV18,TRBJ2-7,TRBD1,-,CASSPGGTGTSYEQYF,TGTGCCAGCTCACCGGGGGGGACAGGGACCTCCTACGAGCAGTACTTC
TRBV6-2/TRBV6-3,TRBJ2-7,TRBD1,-,CASSPTTGPYEQYF,TGTGCCAGCAGTCCGACGACAGGGCCCTACGAGCAGTACTTC
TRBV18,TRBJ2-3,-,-,CASSPRRTELQYF,TGTGCCAGCTCACCACGCCGGACAGAACTGCAGTATTTT
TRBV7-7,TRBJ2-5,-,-,CASSRTGLETQYF,TGTGCTAGCAGCCGAACAGGGTTGGAGACCCAGTACTTC
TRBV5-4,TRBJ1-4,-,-,CASRSDRQTEKLFF,TGTGCCAGCAGGTCCGACCGACAAACTGAAAAACTGTTTTTT
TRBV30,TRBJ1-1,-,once,CAWSVQRGKVAFF,TGTGCCTGGAGTGTACAACGGGGGAAGGTAGCTTTCTTT
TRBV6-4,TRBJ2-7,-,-,CASSDPIEREEQYF,TGTGCCAGCAGTGACCCGATAGAGAGGGAAGAGCAGTACTTC
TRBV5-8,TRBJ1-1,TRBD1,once,CAGTGESPYTEAFF,TGTGCCGGGACAGGGGAGAGTCCCTACACTGAAGCTTTCTTT
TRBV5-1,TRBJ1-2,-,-,CASSPSDRNYGYTF,TGCGCCAGCAGCCCTTCGGACAGAAACTATGGCTACACCTTC
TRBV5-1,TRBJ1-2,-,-,CASSQQGRESGYTF,TGCGCCAGCAGCCAGCAGGGAAGAGAATCCGGCTACACCTTC
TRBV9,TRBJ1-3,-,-,CASSAGWDTGGSGNTIYF,TGTGCCAGCAGCGCCGGGTGGGACACGGGAGGCTCTGGAAACACCATATATTTT
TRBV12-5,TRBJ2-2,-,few,CASGLGANTGELFF,TGTGCTAGTGGTTTAGGGGCGAACACCGGGGAGCTGTTTTTT
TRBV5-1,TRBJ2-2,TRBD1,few,CASSSGQGLGGELFF,TGCGCCAGCAGCTCGGGACAGGGACTGGGCGGGGAGCTGTTTTTT
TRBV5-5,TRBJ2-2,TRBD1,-,CASSSDRGRTGELFF,TGTGCCAGCAGCTCGGACAGGGGGCGTACCGGGGAGCTGTTTTTT
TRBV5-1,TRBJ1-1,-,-,CASSPSGGSTEAFF,TGCGCCAGCAGCCCCAGCGGGGGGAGCACTGAAGCTTTCTTT
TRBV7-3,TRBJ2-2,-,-,CASGGGTGELFF,TGTGCCAGCGGAGGTGGGACCGGGGAGCTGTTTTTT
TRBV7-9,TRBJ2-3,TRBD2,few,CASSPPGGSYQYF,TGTGCCAGCAGCCCCCCCGGGGGGTCCTATCAGTATTTT
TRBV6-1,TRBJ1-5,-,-,CASSEVGQGYQPQHF,TGTGCCAGCAGTGAAGTGGGTCAGGGGTATCAGCCCCAGCATTTT
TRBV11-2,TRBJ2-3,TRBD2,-,CASSSYSGVTDTQYF,TGTGCCAGCAGCTCCTATAGCGGGGTCACAGATACGCAGTATTTT
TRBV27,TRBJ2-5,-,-,CASSLEGRRETQYF,TGTGCCAGCAGTCTCGAGGGCAGGCGAGAGACCCAGTACTTC
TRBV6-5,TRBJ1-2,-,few,CASKTGTNYGYTF,TGTGCCAGCAAAACAGGGACTAACTATGGCTACACCTTC
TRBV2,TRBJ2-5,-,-,CASSEGQGYETQYF,TGTGCCAGCAGTGAGGGTCAGGGTTACGAGACCCAGTACTTC
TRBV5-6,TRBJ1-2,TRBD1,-,CASSLEDRAYGYTF,TGTGCCAGCAGCTTGGAGGACAGGGCTTATGGCTACACCTTC
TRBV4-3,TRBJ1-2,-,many,CASSQEPPPLRGREAF,TGCGCCAGCAGCCAAGAACCGCCACCGTTAAGGGGCAGGGAAGCCTTC
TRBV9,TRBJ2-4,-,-,CASSASEGASWDIQYF,TGTGCCAGCAGCGCCTCGGAGGGGGCCTCATGGGACATTCAGTACTTC
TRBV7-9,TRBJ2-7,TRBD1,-,CASSLGGGKSYEQYF,TGTGCCAGCAGCTTAGGAGGGGGCAAATCCTACGAGCAGTACTTC
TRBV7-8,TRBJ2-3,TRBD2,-,CASSLASKLAGVSADTQYF,TGTGCCAGCAGCTTGGCCAGTAAACTAGCGGGGGTGAGCGCAGATACGCAGTATTTT
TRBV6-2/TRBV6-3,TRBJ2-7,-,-,CASSRTASYEQYF,TGTGCCAGCAGCCGGACAGCCTCCTACGAGCAGTACTTC
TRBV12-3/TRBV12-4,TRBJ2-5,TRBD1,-,CASSDRGQTQYF,TGTGCCAGCAGTGACAGGGGGCAGACCCAGTACTTC
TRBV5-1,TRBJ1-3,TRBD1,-,CASSLRGQFSGNTIYF,TGCGCCAGCAGCTTGAGGGGACAGTTCTCTGGAAACACCATATATTTT
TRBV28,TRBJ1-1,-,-,CASNDAGLGRTEAFF,TGTGCCAGCAACGATGCGGGCCTCGGAAGGACTGAAGCTTTCTTT
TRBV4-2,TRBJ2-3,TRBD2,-,CASSQGSGGVDTQYF,TGTGCCAGCAGCCAAGGTAGCGGGGGAGTAGATACGCAGTATTTT
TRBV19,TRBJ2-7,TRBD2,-,CASSSRDYYEQYF,TGTGCCAGTAGTTCACGGGACTACTACGAGCAGTACTTC
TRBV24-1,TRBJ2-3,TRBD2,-,CATSDRGDLARSTDTQYF,TGTGCCACCAGTGACCGGGGGGATTTGGCGCGAAGCACAGATACGCAGTATTTT
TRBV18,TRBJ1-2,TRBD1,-,CASSPGQLYGYTF,TGTGCCAGCTCACCGGGACAGCTCTATGGCTACACCTTC
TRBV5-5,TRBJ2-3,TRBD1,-,CASSTDRVKDTQYF,TGTGCCAGCAGCACGGACAGGGTGAAAGATACGCAGTATTTT